The sequence of this T cell receptor beta chain was determined in a study of blood T cell repertoires in COVID-19. Only in-frame clones appear in the TCRdb table, and some are missing; sequencing was by immunoSEQ multiplex PCR. The repertoire holds about 220,000 clones, 75% to 85% seen once, with roughly 4.7% in the top ten. This clone was recorded a few times. CDR1 is DFQATT and CDR2 is SNEGSKA in the germline V gene (reference sequence). The V gene lost 3 bases and the J gene lost 2 bases, with 10 bases spanning the gap. This CDR3 spans 13 amino acids. The origin of this receptor is a woman in her 70s with acute or convalescent COVID-19. What was sequenced was peripheral blood. The gene calls are TRBV20-1 and TRBJ1-2, with D perhaps matching TRBD1 (6 bases). CDR3 amino acids: CSASYTGNYGYTF. CDR3 nucleotides: TGCAGTGCTAGTTATACAGGGAACTATGGCTACACCTTC.